The source of this TCR beta chain is a study of graft-versus-host responses after intestinal transplantation. Looking at the study overall: The transplants performed in recipients were multivisceral, liver-intestinal, or isolated intestinal. Each recipient received anti-thymocyte globulin induction, then tacrolimus and steroids for approximately three years.

Comment on this clone: Its antigen is currently unknown.

Findings and caveats of the study: GvH clones occurred in recipient marrow; some first appeared in ileum or blood.

Here immunoSEQ multiplex PCR was the method, and the copy in TCRdb shows in-frame clones only, minus some. This table has more than 95,000 clones, over 85% appearing once. This specimen was unstimulated CD8+ T cells sorted from spleen or lymph node cells, taken before intestinal transplant. The sequence was obtained from a human donor who received an intestinal transplant.

CDR3 loop: CASIQQRGMANNEQFF. Written as DNA, the CDR3 is TGTGCCAGCATCCAGCAGCGGGGAATGGCGAACAATGAGCAGTTCTTC. The chain combines TRBV2 with TRBJ2-1; TRBD2 agrees at 7 bases. This CDR3 contains 16 residues. Trimming removed 7 bases from V and 5 bases from J; junction bases left unmatched: 14. Germline-derived CDR1 and CDR2 are SNHLY and FYNNEI.